This T cell receptor (beta chain) is drawn from a study of beta chain features in type 1 diabetes. Across the whole study: The patients were much like the healthy donors in age, gender and cell yields.

On this clone itself: Its antigen is not known.

Study results and limitations: Among patients with Type 1 diabetes, TCRB CDR3s were moderately but significantly shorter in every one of the four CD4+ subsets.

V gave up 5 bases and J gave up 4 bases, with 9 bases separating them. Germline loops: CDR1 SGHAT, CDR2 FQDESV (reference sequence). This CDR3 is 13 amino acids long. Of the isolated RNA, all was reverse transcribed, and so the sequenced material was expressed TCRB transcripts. This table comes from immunoSEQ multiplex PCR, and its TCRdb copy is limited to in-frame clones, with some not included. The sample comprises 350,000 to 400,000 clones, roughly an eighth of which are singletons, and 0.0095% to 0.011% rests with the top ten. Based on CD45RO/CCR7/CD25/CD127/CD95/CD27, CD4+ regulatory, stem cell-like memory, naive and central memory cells were sorted.

Specimen: naive CD4+ T cells from blood. This sequence originates from a woman between 18 and 30 years old with type 1 diabetes. The V and J genes are TRBV11-1 and TRBJ2-1, with D maybe TRBD1 (6 bases). The CDR3 DNA reads TGTGCCAGCAGCCAAGACAGGTACAATGAGCAGTTCTTC. Its translation is CASSQDRYNEQFF. The full variable domain, with the rest looked up from reference TRBV11-1 and TRBJ2-1, is EAEVAQSPRYKITEKSQAVAFWCDPISGHATLYWYRQILGQGPELLVQFQDESVVDDSQLPKDRFSAERLKGVDSTLKIQPAELGDSAMYLCASSQDRYNEQFFGPGTRLTVL.